Below, 5 T cell receptor beta chains from the same sample are listed, as sequenced in a study of blood T cell repertoires in COVID-19 (dated by TCRdb to between 2020 and 2021). The library was built by means of the immunoSEQ multiplex PCR assay. Held by TCRdb, this immuneACCESS table contains in-frame sequences only and omits some clones. Under half of the omission traces to an unresolved V gene where checked; the cause of the rest is unknown. Counted in this sample were over 50,000 clones; 86% of them appeared once. Around 2.7% of the sample belongs to the ten largest clones. The specimen was peripheral blood. These receptor sequences come from a man older than 75 with acute or convalescent COVID-19.

This clone was detected a few times. The chain links TRBV6-5 to TRBJ2-5, with 8 bases lining up with TRBD1. V shed 7 bases and J 5 bases; nucleotides not matched to a gene: 9. The CDR3 covers 14 residues. Germline V gene data show CDR1 as MNHEY and CDR2 as SVGAGI. As DNA, the CDR3 is TGTGCCAGCAAGACGACAGGGGAGAGGGAGACCCAGTACTTC. This gives the protein CASKTTGERETQYF.

The genes are TRBV9 and TRBJ2-3, with D tentatively TRBD2 (5 bases). This CDR3 spans 15 amino acids. CDR1 SGDLS and CDR2 YYNGEE come from the germline V gene. The V end was cut by 4 bases, the J end by 1 base, with 13 bases between. This CDR3 is CASSSRSSGTDTQYF. The DNA for the CDR3 is TGTGCCAGCAGCTCCCGGAGTAGCGGCACAGATACGCAGTATTTT. Together with reference TRBV9 and TRBJ2-3, the CDR3 gives the full variable domain: DSGVTQTPKHLITATGQRVTLRCSPRSGDLSVYWYQQSLDQGLQFLIQYYNGEERAKGNILERFSAQQFPDLHSELNLSSLELGDSALYFCASSSRSSGTDTQYFGPGTRLTVL.

In this sample, this clone turned up once. The chain uses TRBV7-2 and TRBJ2-1; D is uncertain. The CDR3 extends over 11 amino acids. Germline V gives CDR1 SGHTA, CDR2 FQGNSA. V lost 2 bases, J lost 10 bases, and 6 bases lay in between. CDR3 nucleotides: TGTGCCAGCAGCTTACATGCGGAGCAGTTCTTC. Translating gives CASSLHAEQFF. The variable domain in full, completed from reference TRBV7-2 and TRBJ2-1, reads GAGVSQSPSNKVTEKGKDVELRCDPISGHTALYWYRQSLGQGLEFLIYFQGNSAPDKSGLPSDRFSAERTGGSVSTLTIQRTQQEDSAVYLCASSLHAEQFFGPGTRLTVL.

The V gene is TRBV11-2, the J gene TRBJ1-2; D gene ambiguous. Trimming removed 3 bases at V and 8 bases at J, with 7 bases between. The CDR3 has 11 residues. Germline-derived CDR1 and CDR2 are SGHAT and FQNNGV. The CDR3 DNA reads TGTGCCAGCAGCTTCAACACGGGCTACACCTTC. Translated, it gives CASSFNTGYTF.

CDR3 nucleotides: TGTGCCAGTAGGGGGTTCTTAGGACAGTCAGATACGCAGTATTTT. It yields the protein CASRGFLGQSDTQYF. V and J are TRBV19 and TRBJ2-3; tentatively, D is TRBD1 (6 bases). V was cut by 6 bases and J by 4 bases, with 17 bases left in between. The V gene's germline CDR1 is LNHDA and CDR2 SQIVND (reference sequence). The CDR3 has 15 amino acids.